Listed here are 32 T cell receptor beta chains from one sample, sequenced in a study of blood T cell repertoires in COVID-19. The data were produced by immunoSEQ multiplex PCR, yet TCRdb's version contains in-frame clones alone and is incomplete. The sample lists 110,000 to 150,000 clones, 85% to 90% occurring once. The specimen was PBMCs or T cells enriched from blood (not recorded which). These receptors all come from a man between 60 and 70 years old who had recovered from COVID-19.

This chain links TRBV7-2 with TRBJ2-1; no clear D gene. Germline CDR1 and CDR2: SGHTA and FQGNSA. This CDR3 has 15 amino acids. V was clipped by 0 bases and J by 10 bases, with 16 bases between them. CDR3 sequence: CASSLAWAWNTEQFF. The CDR3 coding sequence is TGTGCCAGCAGCTTAGCGTGGGCCTGGAATACCGAGCAGTTCTTC.

The chain uses TRBV9 and TRBJ2-1, with TRBD1 as a possible D gene (5 bases). The V gene lost 0 bases and the J gene lost 8 bases, with 15 bases spanning the gap. This CDR3 has 15 residues. Germline CDR1 reads SGDLS; CDR2 reads YYNGEE. As DNA, the CDR3 is TGTGCCAGCAGCGTAGAAGTCACAAGGGGCGATGAGCAGTTCTTC. This translates into CASSVEVTRGDEQFF.

The chain combines TRBV12-5 with TRBJ2-5; tentative D call: TRBD2 (7 bases). Germline V gene lookup returns CDR1 LGHNT and CDR2 FRNRAP. The CDR3 runs 16 residues. V was shortened by 0 bases and J by 6 bases, with 17 bases between the two germline ends. Written as DNA, the CDR3 is TGTGCTAGTGGTTTGGTACAGGGAGGGCGCTACCAGACCCAGTACTTC. Translation gives CASGLVQGGRYQTQYF. Together with reference TRBV12-5 and TRBJ2-5, the CDR3 gives the full variable domain: DARVTQTPRHKVTEMGQEVTMRCQPILGHNTVFWYRQTMMQGLELLAYFRNRAPLDDSGMPKDRFSAEMPDATLATLKIQPSEPRDSAVYFCASGLVQGGRYQTQYFGPGTRLLVL.

The chain employs TRBV7-2 and TRBJ2-3, with a possible D match to TRBD1 (6 bases). Germline CDR1 and CDR2: SGHTA and FQGNSA. With 5 bases removed from V and 0 bases from J, the gap between germline ends came to 18 bases. The CDR3 totals 17 residues. CDR3 nucleotide sequence: TGTGCCAGCAGCAGGCTGACAGGTACTACTAGCACAGATACGCAGTATTTT. Amino acids: CASSRLTGTTSTDTQYF.

The J gene is TRBJ2-4, the V gene TRBV2; D perhaps matches TRBD1 (6 bases). Germline V gene sequence: CDR1 SNHLY, CDR2 FYNNEI. CDR3 length equals 15 residues. V lost 8 bases, J lost 3 bases, and 17 bases lay in between. The CDR3 DNA follows: TGTGCCAGCCGATCAGGGGATTTGGTCAAAAACATTCAGTACTTC. It is translated as CASRSGDLVKNIQYF.

The gene calls are TRBV10-3 and TRBJ1-2; TRBD1 is a possible D gene (6 bases). Trimming shortened V by 3 bases and J by 8 bases, and 10 bases separated the two germline ends. The germline V gene encodes CDR1 ENHRY and CDR2 SYGVKD. The CDR3 has 12 amino acids. The CDR3 region is CAISEAGEGYTF. The CDR3 region has the DNA TGTGCCATCAGTGAAGCAGGGGAGGGCTACACCTTC.

The V and J genes are TRBV13 and TRBJ2-5, with 14 bases aligning to TRBD2. The trim removed 5 bases at V and 2 bases at J, leaving 4 bases unmatched. Germline-derived CDR1 and CDR2 are PRHDT and FYEKMQ (reference sequence). The CDR3 totals 16 residues. Written as DNA, the CDR3 is TGTGCCAGCAGCCTGGGACTAGCGGGGGTGCAAGAGACCCAGTACTTC. It translates to CASSLGLAGVQETQYF. Full variable domain (outside the CDR3, taken from reference TRBV13 and TRBJ2-5): AAGVIQSPRHLIKEKRETATLKCYPIPRHDTVYWYQQGPGQDPQFLISFYEKMQSDKGSIPDRFSAQQFSDYHSELNMSSLELGDSALYFCASSLGLAGVQETQYFGPGTRLLVL.

V gene TRBV6-6 combines with J gene TRBJ2-7; no clear D gene. The CDR3 contains 14 residues. Germline-derived CDR1 and CDR2 are MNHNY and SVGAGI (reference sequence). Trimming pared 0 bases from V and 0 bases from J, leaving 6 bases between. The CDR3: CASSYSRSSYEQYF. CDR3 coding DNA: TGTGCCAGCAGTTACTCTAGGAGCTCCTACGAGCAGTACTTC.

CDR3 DNA sequence: TGTGCCAGCAGCCCCCGCAGGGAAGAGACCCAGTACTTC. Translation: CASSPRREETQYF. The rearrangement links TRBV7-8 to TRBJ2-5; a possible D gene is TRBD1 (5 bases). V was shortened by 5 bases and J by 3 bases, with 10 bases between the two germline ends. This CDR3 comprises 13 residues. CDR1 is SGHVS and CDR2 is FQNEAQ in the germline V gene.

This clone was found a few times. The chain carries TRBV9 and TRBJ1-2; 10 nucleotides agree with TRBD1. With V trimmed by 2 bases and J by 7 bases, 8 bases remained unmatched. Per germline, CDR1 SGDLS and CDR2 YYNGEE. The CDR3 loop spans 15 amino acids. The CDR3 DNA reads as TGTGCCAGCAGCGTCACCGGGACAGGGGTTCGTGGCTACACCTTC. Residues: CASSVTGTGVRGYTF.

The V and J genes are TRBV7-9 and TRBJ1-4; TRBD1 might be the D (6 bases). This CDR3 spans 17 amino acids. The V and J ends lost 4 bases and 6 bases respectively, with 21 bases between them. Germline lookup yields CDR1 SEHNR and CDR2 FQNEAQ (reference sequence). The CDR3 loop reads CASSSRSLGGRHEKLFF. The CDR3 DNA sequence: TGTGCCAGCAGCTCCCGATCGTTGGGGGGGCGACATGAAAAACTGTTTTTT.

J is TRBJ1-2 and V is TRBV28; D perhaps matches TRBD1 (6 bases). The V gene lost 4 bases and the J gene lost 8 bases, with 20 bases spanning the gap. The CDR3 extends over 15 amino acids. Looked up from germline, CDR1 is MDHEN and CDR2 is SYDVKM. The CDR3 protein is CASSSLLPGAGGYTF. CDR3 DNA: TGTGCCAGCAGTTCCCTCCTGCCAGGGGCTGGCGGCTACACCTTC.

The chain couples TRBV25-1 to TRBJ1-3; no clear D gene. Trimming shortened V by 5 bases and J by 4 bases, and 3 bases separated the two germline ends. Germline CDR1 reads MGHDK; CDR2 reads SYGVNS. This CDR3 region has 11 residues. The CDR3 coding sequence is TGTGCCAGCAGTCAGGGAAACACCATATATTTT. Its translation: CASSQGNTIYF.

The CDR3 reads CASSRLTDGYTF. CDR3 DNA sequence: TGTGCCAGCAGTCGATTAACAGATGGCTACACCTTC. This chain connects TRBV28 to TRBJ1-2; D is unclear. The germline V gene has CDR1 MDHEN and CDR2 SYDVKM. The CDR3 length is 12 residues. V gave up 5 bases and J gave up 6 bases, with 10 bases separating them.

This clone came up a few times. This chain connects TRBV18 to TRBJ1-2; 7 bases are shared with TRBD1. CDR3 size: 13 residues. With V trimmed by 2 bases and J by 6 bases, 3 bases remained unmatched. The germline CDR1 and CDR2 sequences are KGHSH and LQKENI. The CDR3 loop is CASSPSTGDGYTF. The CDR3 region has the DNA TGTGCCAGCTCACCATCTACAGGGGATGGCTACACCTTC.

This chain links TRBV29-1 with TRBJ1-1, with a possible D match to TRBD1 (5 bases). The CDR3 consists of 10 residues. Germline V gives CDR1 SQVTM, CDR2 ANQGSEA. CDR3 nucleotides: TGCGGGTCGGGGGACACTGAAGCTTTCTTT. Its protein is CGSGDTEAFF.

The chain is built from TRBV6-1 and TRBJ1-4; D is ambiguous. Trimming pared 3 bases from V and 11 bases from J, leaving 13 bases between. The CDR3 sequence is 13 residues long. Germline loops: CDR1 MNHNS, CDR2 SASEGT. The CDR3 reads CASSEAGMGKLFF. The CDR3 DNA is TGTGCCAGCAGTGAGGCAGGCATGGGCAAACTGTTTTTT.

This rearrangement joins TRBV19 to TRBJ1-5; D is perhaps TRBD1 (6 bases). The CDR3 has 13 amino acids. Germline-derived CDR1 and CDR2 are LNHDA and SQIVND (reference sequence). V was cut by 11 bases and J by 4 bases, with 15 bases left in between. The CDR3 spells CASTGRRNQPQHF. The DNA for the CDR3 is TGTGCCTCCACAGGGCGGAGGAATCAGCCCCAGCATTTT. Looking up the rest from reference TRBV19 and TRBJ1-5 gives the full variable domain: DGGITQSPKYLFRKEGQNVTLSCEQNLNHDAMYWYRQDPGQGLRLIYYSQIVNDFQKGDIAEGYSVSREKKESFPLTVTSAQKNPTAFYLCASTGRRNQPQHFGDGTRLSIL.

Here the CDR3 DNA reads TGCGCCAGCAGCAGAAGCTTTAACTATGGCTACACCTTC. It yields the protein CASSRSFNYGYTF. This rearrangement joins TRBV5-1 to TRBJ1-2; D is ambiguous. The CDR3 length is 13 residues. Germline-derived CDR1 and CDR2 are SGHRS and YFSETQ. The V and J ends lost 4 bases and 1 base respectively, with 8 bases between them.

This rearrangement joins TRBV3-1 (or the pseudogene TRBV3-2) to TRBJ1-2; D uncertain. Trimming left V 6 bases short and J 8 bases short, with 16 bases between. Germline values: CDR1 LGHDT, CDR2 YNNKEL (reference sequence). The CDR3 covers 13 residues. CDR3 in amino acids: CASSRGRVYGYTF. For the CDR3, the DNA is TGTGCCAGCAGTAGAGGCCGGGTCTACGGCTACACCTTC.

The rearrangement joins TRBV6-5 to TRBJ2-5; D perhaps matches TRBD1 (7 bases). The germline gives CDR1 MNHEY, CDR2 SVGAGI. CDR3 size: 15 residues. V gave up 6 bases and J gave up 1 base, with 15 bases separating them. The CDR3 region has the DNA TGTGCCAGCAGGTCCGGGGGACAGTCCCAAGAGACCCAGTACTTC. Translation: CASRSGGQSQETQYF.

The rearrangement uses TRBV28 and TRBJ1-5; 7 bases agree with TRBD1. With V trimmed by 3 bases and J by 2 bases, 7 bases remained unmatched. The CDR3 contains 16 residues. Germline V gene data show CDR1 as MDHEN and CDR2 as SYDVKM. Here the CDR3 reads CASSLRQGSGNQPQHF. The CDR3 DNA sequence: TGTGCCAGCAGTTTGAGACAGGGCAGTGGCAATCAGCCCCAGCATTTT.

The chain links TRBV3-1 (or the pseudogene TRBV3-2) to TRBJ2-7; 7 bases agree with TRBD1. V lost 0 bases to trimming and J lost 4 bases; unmatched junction nucleotides: 6. CDR3 length: 15 amino acids. From germline, CDR1 is LGHDT and CDR2 YNNKEL (reference sequence). In DNA, the CDR3 is TGTGCCAGCAGCCAAGAGGTAGTCAGGGGGTACGAGCAGTACTTC. It is translated as CASSQEVVRGYEQYF.

The chain has TRBV3-1 (or the pseudogene TRBV3-2) and TRBJ1-2; 7 nucleotides match TRBD1. With V trimmed by 4 bases and J by 3 bases, 11 bases remained unmatched. Looked up from germline, CDR1 is LGHDT and CDR2 is YNNKEL (reference sequence). The CDR3 covers 16 residues. CDR3 protein: CASSLITQGTDYGYTF. In nucleotides, the CDR3 is TGTGCCAGCAGCCTTATAACCCAAGGGACAGACTATGGCTACACCTTC.

The V and J genes are TRBV2 and TRBJ2-7; 9 bases are a match to TRBD1. This CDR3 comprises 14 residues. Germline V gene data show CDR1 as SNHLY and CDR2 as FYNNEI. After removal of 8 bases from V and 1 base from J, the junction contained 6 bases not matched to a gene. The CDR3 DNA sequence: TGTGCCAGCCGCCGGGACAGGGAATCCTACGAGCAGTACTTC. Translation: CASRRDRESYEQYF.

Here the CDR3 DNA reads TGTGCCAGCAGCCACGGACGGGAGAACACTGAAGCTTTCTTT. Translation gives CASSHGRENTEAFF. The chain couples TRBV7-9 to TRBJ1-1; no definite D call. Germline lookup yields CDR1 SEHNR and CDR2 FQNEAQ (reference sequence). The ends were cut back, 5 bases at V and 1 base at J, with 11 bases in the middle. This CDR3 comprises 14 residues.

This clone was observed a handful of times. The V call is TRBV10-3, the J call TRBJ1-5; D is ambiguous. V was pared by 4 bases and J by 6 bases, with 13 bases between. This CDR3 spans 14 amino acids. Germline-derived CDR1 and CDR2 are ENHRY and SYGVKD. CDR3 sequence: CAISGTRSGQPQHF. The CDR3, as DNA: TGTGCCATCAGTGGTACAAGGTCGGGTCAGCCCCAGCATTTT.

The rearrangement joins TRBV4-1 to TRBJ1-2, with D tentatively TRBD1 (6 bases). The germline gives CDR1 MGHRA, CDR2 YSYEKL. The CDR3 totals 15 residues. Trimming stripped 0 bases from V and 7 bases from J, with 15 bases between. CDR3 coding DNA: TGCGCCAGCAGCCAAGAACAGGGTAGGAGTTTTGGCTACACCTTC. Its protein is CASSQEQGRSFGYTF.

This clone was observed a handful of times. The chain couples TRBV5-5 to TRBJ1-2; possible D gene TRBD1, 5 bases. The CDR3 has 14 residues. Germline V gene lookup returns CDR1 SGHKS and CDR2 YYEKEE (reference sequence). The V end was cut by 0 bases, the J end by 1 base, with 7 bases between. CDR3 DNA sequence: TGTGCCAGCAGCTTGGACAGGTTTAACTATGGCTACACCTTC. It codes for CASSLDRFNYGYTF.

CDR3 sequence: CASSPTATEVTQYF. The CDR3 DNA follows: TGTGCCAGCTCACCTACAGCAACGGAGGTGACCCAGTACTTC. The chain uses TRBV18 and TRBJ2-5; tentatively, D is TRBD2 (5 bases). The CDR3 contains 14 residues. Germline V lookup: CDR1 KGHSH, CDR2 LQKENI. The V end was cut by 3 bases, the J end by 7 bases, with 15 bases between.

In this sample, this clone turned up a few times. The gene calls are TRBV28 and TRBJ2-2; 8 bases fit TRBD2. The CDR3 contains 17 residues. Trimming took 7 bases from V and 5 from J; bases not matched to a gene: 15. Germline lookup yields CDR1 MDHEN and CDR2 SYDVKM. CDR3 loop: CASTSLVGSGGTGELFF. Here the CDR3 DNA reads TGTGCCAGCACCTCCCTCGTGGGAAGCGGGGGTACCGGGGAGCTGTTTTTT. Based on the CDR3 plus reference TRBV28 and TRBJ2-2, the full variable domain is DVKVTQSSRYLVKRTGEKVFLECVQDMDHENMFWYRQDPGLGLRLIYFSYDVKMKEKGDIPEGYSVSREKKERFSLILESASTNQTSMYLCASTSLVGSGGTGELFFGEGSRLTVL.

This chain joins TRBV5-5 and TRBJ2-7; 8 bases line up with TRBD1. This CDR3 comprises 13 residues. The V and J ends lost 2 bases and 6 bases, in that order; junction bases with no gene match: 4. CDR1 is SGHKS and CDR2 is YYEKEE in the germline V gene (reference sequence). The CDR3 DNA follows: TGTGCCAGCAGCTTTCAGGGGGCTAGCGAGCAGTACTTC. As protein: CASSFQGASEQYF.